This TCR beta chain was sequenced during a study of blood T cell repertoires in COVID-19 (dated by TCRdb to 2020 to 2022). With regard to the full study: The collaborator samples originated in the United States, Italy and Spain and spanned the acute and convalescent phases of COVID-19. The material from the prospective study consisted of cDNA or gDNA derived from T cells, B-cell-depleted T cells, or PBMCs. The dataset comprised deeply sampled blood TCRbeta repertoires from subjects exposed to, actively infected with, or recovered from COVID-19. Nearly every sample came with metadata listing a de-identified subject ID, COVID-19 status, age in years and sex. The repertoires were released in a freely available public database meant as a resource for research on the immune response to SARS-CoV-2. The samples were drawn from two sources: the first 160 participants of the ongoing ImmuneRACE study, and 950 to 1,500 subjects contributed by 6 global collaborators. Where available, HLA class I and class II types were taken from metadata supplied by the sample provider and were not determined by assay-based typing. General conclusions and limits of the study: The quantity of clinical and demographic metadata differed by source and by participant and was supplied without curation.

TCRbeta CDR3 regions were amplified from genomic DNA by means of the immunoSEQ Assay, a bias-controlled multiplex PCR. The original methods were these. Nucleated cell counts per sample were estimated from amplification of reference gene primers within the assay. To quantify the absolute abundance of each unique TCRbeta CDR3 rearrangement, sequence reads were collapsed and filtered. For each sample, productive Simpson clonality was calculated as the square root of Simpson's diversity index over productive rearrangements. The table was pulled from immuneACCESS by TCRdb, which kept in-frame rearrangements only. Such tables lose some clones; where checked, under half of the loss comes from unresolved V genes, and the rest has no known cause. That table furnishes V, J and clone size, whereas the DNA furnished D and trimming. The sample table lists roughly 95,000 clones, around 80% of them with a count of one. The ten largest clones add up to around 7.2% of the sample.

The collaborating institutions used their own protocols to collect whole blood in K2EDTA tubes. Collaborator samples were shipped for TCRbeta analysis as frozen whole blood, isolated PBMCs, or DNA extracted from either sample type. For CDR1 and CDR2, the germline V gene lists LGHNA and YNFKEQ. V is cut by 0 bases and J by 4 bases, and the space between the germline ends is 16 bases. The CDR3, from cysteine to phenylalanine, totals 17 residues. The only DNA kept is the CDR3, 51 bases in frame from the first base. In regard to this clone: Its antigen is unknown. Qualities for individual bases were not recorded, and no much larger clone is one base off.

Recombination joined TRBV4-2 with TRBJ1-3, with no reliable assignment of the D segment. The source of this sequence is a man in his fifties with active or convalescent COVID-19. Material: peripheral blood. This receptor carries the CDR3 CASSQDIGSGSGNTIYF. The DNA sequence is given as TGTGCCAGCAGCCAAGACATCGGGTCGGGATCCGGAAACACCATATATTTT.